Only one count was recorded for the clone carrying this TCR beta chain. The antigen remains undetermined. CDR1 is MGHRA and CDR2 is YSYEKL in the germline V gene. V lost 1 base and J 8 bases, leaving 17 bases between the germline ends. The CDR3 is 15 residues long. When replicate PCRs were run on sorted subsets, they used 200 ng DNA, about 30,000 T cell genomes. Authors' analysis steps: Filtering differed for immunoSEQ, which gave only junction sequences without quality scores. The data were produced by immunoSEQ multiplex PCR, yet TCRdb's version contains in-frame clones alone and is incomplete. D and trimming were read from the DNA, whereas the V and J calls and clone size are those reported in that table. The table has around 550,000 clones, roughly 95% seen once. Donors, without exception, were Caucasian adults residing in Nashville, Tennessee. The sample originates from a study of shared clonotypes between healthy human individuals. Findings and limits, study-wide: Clonotype sharing across several donors was observed for 4% to 6.5% of naive CD4 clonotypes.

Sequencing was performed on naive CD4+ T cells sorted from blood. Subset described: CD45RA+ positively selected. The chain uses TRBV4-1 and TRBJ2-5; the D call may be TRBD1 or TRBD2 (7 bases each). This receptor was identified in a young woman in good health. The CDR3 region is CASSQAGGASGTQYF. CDR3 DNA: TGCGCCAGCAGCCAAGCAGGGGGGGCGTCTGGAACCCAGTACTTC.